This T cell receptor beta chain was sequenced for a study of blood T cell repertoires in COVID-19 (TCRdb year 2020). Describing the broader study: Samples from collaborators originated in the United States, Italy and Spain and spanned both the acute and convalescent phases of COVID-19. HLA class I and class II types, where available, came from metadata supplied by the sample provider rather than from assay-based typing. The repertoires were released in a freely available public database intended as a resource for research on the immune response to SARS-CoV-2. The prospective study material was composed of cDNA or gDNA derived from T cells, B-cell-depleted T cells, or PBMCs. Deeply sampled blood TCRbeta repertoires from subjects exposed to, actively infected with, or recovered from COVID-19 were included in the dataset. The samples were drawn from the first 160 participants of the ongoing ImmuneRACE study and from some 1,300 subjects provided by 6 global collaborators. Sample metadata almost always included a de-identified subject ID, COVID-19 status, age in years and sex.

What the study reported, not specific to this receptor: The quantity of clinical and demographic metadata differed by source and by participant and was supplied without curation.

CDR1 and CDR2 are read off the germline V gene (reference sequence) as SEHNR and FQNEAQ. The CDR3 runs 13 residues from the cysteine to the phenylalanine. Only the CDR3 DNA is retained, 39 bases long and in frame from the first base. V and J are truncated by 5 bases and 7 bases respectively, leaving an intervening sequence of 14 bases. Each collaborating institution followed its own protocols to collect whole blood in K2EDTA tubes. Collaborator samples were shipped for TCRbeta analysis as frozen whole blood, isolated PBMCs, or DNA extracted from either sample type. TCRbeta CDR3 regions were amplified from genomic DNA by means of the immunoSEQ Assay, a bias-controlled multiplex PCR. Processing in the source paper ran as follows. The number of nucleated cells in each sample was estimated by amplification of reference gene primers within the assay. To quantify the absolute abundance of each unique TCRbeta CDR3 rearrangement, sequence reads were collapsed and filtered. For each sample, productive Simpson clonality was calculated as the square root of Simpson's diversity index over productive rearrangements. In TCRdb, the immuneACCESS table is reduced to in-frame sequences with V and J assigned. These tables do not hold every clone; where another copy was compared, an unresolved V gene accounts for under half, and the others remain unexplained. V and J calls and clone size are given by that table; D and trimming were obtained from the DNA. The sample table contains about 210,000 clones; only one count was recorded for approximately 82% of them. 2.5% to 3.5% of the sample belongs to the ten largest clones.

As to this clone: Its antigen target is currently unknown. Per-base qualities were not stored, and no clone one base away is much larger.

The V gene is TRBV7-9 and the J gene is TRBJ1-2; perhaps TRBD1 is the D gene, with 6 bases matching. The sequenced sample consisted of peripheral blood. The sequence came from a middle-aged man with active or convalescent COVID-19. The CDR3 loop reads CASSKQGTGGYTF. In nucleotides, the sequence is TGTGCCAGCAGCAAACAGGGTACGGGTGGCTACACCTTC. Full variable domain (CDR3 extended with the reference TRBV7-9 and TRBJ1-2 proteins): DTGVSQNPRHKITKRGQNVTFRCDPISEHNRLYWYRQTLGQGPEFLTYFQNEAQLEKSRLLSDRFSAERPKGSFSTLEIQRTEQGDSAMYLCASSKQGTGGYTFGSGTRLTVV.